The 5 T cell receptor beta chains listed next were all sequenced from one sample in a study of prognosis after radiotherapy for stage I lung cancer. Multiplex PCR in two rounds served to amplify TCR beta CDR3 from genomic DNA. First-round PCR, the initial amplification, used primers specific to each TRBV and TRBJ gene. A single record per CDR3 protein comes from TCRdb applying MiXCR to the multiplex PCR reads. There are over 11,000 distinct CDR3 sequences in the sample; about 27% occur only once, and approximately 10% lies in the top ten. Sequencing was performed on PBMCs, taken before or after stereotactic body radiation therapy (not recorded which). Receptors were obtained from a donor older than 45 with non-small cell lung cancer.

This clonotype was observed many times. The CDR3 spells CATSSRGTYNEQFF. The DNA for the CDR3 is TGTGCCACCAGCTCCAGGGGTACCTACAATGAGCAGTTCTTC. The chain carries TRBV15 and TRBJ2-1; possibly TRBD1 for D (6 bases). The ends were cut back, 5 bases at V and 2 bases at J, with 10 bases in the middle. The CDR3 spans 14 residues. CDR1 is LNHNV and CDR2 is YYDKDF in the germline V gene (reference sequence).

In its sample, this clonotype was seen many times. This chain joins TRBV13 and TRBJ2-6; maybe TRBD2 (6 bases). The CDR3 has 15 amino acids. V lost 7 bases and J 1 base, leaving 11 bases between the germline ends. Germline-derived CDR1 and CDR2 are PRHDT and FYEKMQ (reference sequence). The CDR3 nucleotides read TGTGCCAGCATGCGGGGAAGATCTGGGGCCAACGTCCTGACTTTC. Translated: CASMRGRSGANVLTF.

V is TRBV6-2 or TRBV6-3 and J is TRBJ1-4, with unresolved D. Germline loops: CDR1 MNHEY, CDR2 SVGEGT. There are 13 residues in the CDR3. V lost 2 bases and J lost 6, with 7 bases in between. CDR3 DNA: TGTGCCAGCAGTTACGAGAGGCATGAAAAACTGTTTTTT. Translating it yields CASSYERHEKLFF.

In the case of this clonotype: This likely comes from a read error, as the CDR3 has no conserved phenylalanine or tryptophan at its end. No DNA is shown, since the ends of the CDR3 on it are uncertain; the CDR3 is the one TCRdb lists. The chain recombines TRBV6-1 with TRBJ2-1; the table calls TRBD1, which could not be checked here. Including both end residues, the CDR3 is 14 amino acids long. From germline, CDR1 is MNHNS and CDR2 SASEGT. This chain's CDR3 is CASSASPNYNEKFL.

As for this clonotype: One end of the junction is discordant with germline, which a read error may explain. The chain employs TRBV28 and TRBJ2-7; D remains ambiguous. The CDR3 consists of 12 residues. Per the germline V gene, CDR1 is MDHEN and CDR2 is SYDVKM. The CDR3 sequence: CASSLLHCERYF. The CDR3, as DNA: TGTGCCAGCAGTCTCTTACATTGCGAGCGGTACTTC.